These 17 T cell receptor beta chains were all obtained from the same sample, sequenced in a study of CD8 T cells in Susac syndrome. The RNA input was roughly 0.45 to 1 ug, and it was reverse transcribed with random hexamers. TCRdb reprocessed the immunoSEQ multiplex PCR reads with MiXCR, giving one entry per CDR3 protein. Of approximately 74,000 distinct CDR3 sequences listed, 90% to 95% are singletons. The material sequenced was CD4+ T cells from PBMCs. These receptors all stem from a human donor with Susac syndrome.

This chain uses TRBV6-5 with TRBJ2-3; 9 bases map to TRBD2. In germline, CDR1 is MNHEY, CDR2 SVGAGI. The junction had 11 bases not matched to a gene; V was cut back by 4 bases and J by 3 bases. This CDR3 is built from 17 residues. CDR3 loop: CASSFLQRGARTDTQYF. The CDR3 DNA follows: TGTGCCAGCAGTTTCCTCCAGCGGGGGGCTAGGACAGATACGCAGTATTTT.

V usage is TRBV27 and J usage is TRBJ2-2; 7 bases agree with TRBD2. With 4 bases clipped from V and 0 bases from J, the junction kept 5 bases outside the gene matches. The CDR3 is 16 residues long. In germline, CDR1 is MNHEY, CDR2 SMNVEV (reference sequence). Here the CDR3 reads CASSWKGGTNTGELFF. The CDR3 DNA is TGTGCCAGCAGTTGGAAGGGAGGGACGAACACCGGGGAGCTGTTTTTT.

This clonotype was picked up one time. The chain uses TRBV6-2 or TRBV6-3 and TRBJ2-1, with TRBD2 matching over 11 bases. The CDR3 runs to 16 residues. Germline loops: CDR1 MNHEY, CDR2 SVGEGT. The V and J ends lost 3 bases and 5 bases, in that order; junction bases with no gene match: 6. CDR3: CASSYELGLADNEQFF. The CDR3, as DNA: TGTGCCAGCAGTTATGAGCTGGGACTAGCGGACAATGAGCAGTTCTTC.

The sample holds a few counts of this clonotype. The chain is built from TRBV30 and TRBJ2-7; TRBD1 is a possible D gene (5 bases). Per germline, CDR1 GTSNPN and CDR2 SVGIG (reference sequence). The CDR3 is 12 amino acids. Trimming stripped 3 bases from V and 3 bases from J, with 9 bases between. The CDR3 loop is CAWSADSYEQYF. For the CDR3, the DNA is TGTGCCTGGAGCGCCGACAGCTACGAGCAGTACTTC. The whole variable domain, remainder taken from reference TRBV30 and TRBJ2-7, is SQTIHQWPATLVQPVGSPLSLECTVEGTSNPNLYWYRQAAGRGLQLLFYSVGIGQISSEVPQNLSASRPQDRQFILSSKKLLLSDSGFYLCAWSADSYEQYFGPGTRLTVT.

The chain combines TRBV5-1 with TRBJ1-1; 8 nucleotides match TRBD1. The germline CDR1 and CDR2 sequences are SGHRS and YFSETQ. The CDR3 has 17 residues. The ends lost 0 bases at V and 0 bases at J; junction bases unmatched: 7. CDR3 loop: CASSLAAGGPMNTEAFF. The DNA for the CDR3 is TGCGCCAGCAGCTTGGCGGCAGGGGGCCCAATGAACACTGAAGCTTTCTTT. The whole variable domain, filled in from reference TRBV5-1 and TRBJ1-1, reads KAGVTQTPRYLIKTRGQQVTLSCSPISGHRSVSWYQQTPGQGLQFLFEYFSETQRNKGNFPGRFSGRQFSNSRSEMNVSTLELGDSALYLCASSLAAGGPMNTEAFFGQGTRLTVV.

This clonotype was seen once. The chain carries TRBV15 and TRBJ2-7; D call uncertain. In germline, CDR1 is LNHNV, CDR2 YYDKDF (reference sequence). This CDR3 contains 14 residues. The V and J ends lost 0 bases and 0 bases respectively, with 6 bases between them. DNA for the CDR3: TGTGCCACCAGCAGAGAGGAGAGCTCCTACGAGCAGTACTTC. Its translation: CATSREESSYEQYF.

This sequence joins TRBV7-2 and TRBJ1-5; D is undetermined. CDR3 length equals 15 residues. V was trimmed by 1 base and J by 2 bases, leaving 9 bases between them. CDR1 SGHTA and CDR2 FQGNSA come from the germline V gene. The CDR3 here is CASSLGRSRNQPQHF. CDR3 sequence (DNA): TGTGCCAGCAGCTTAGGTCGCAGCCGCAATCAGCCCCAGCATTTT.

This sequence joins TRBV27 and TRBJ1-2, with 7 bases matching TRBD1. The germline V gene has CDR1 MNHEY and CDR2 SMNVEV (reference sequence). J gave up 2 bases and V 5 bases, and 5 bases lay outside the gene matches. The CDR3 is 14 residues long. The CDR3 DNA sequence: TGTGCCAGCAGTACCAGGGGGATCAACTATGGCTACACCTTC. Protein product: CASSTRGINYGYTF.

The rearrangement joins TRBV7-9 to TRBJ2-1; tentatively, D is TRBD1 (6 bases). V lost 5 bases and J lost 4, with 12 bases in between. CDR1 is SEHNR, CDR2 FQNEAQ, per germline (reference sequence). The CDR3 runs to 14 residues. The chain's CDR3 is CASSPGQMYNEQFF. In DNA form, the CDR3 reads TGTGCCAGCAGCCCTGGACAGATGTACAATGAGCAGTTCTTC.

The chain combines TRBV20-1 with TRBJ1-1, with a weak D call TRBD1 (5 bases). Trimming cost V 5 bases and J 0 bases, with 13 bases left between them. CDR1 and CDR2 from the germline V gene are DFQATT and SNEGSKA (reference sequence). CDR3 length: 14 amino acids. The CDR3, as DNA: TGCAGTGCTCCGGGGGGTGTTATGAACACTGAAGCTTTCTTT. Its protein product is CSAPGGVMNTEAFF.

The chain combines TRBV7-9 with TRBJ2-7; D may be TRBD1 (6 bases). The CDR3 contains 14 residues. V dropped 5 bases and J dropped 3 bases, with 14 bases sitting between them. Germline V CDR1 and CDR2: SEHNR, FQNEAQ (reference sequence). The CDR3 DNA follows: TGTGCCAGCAGCCTCGGGACATACAACTACGAGCAGTACTTC. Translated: CASSLGTYNYEQYF.

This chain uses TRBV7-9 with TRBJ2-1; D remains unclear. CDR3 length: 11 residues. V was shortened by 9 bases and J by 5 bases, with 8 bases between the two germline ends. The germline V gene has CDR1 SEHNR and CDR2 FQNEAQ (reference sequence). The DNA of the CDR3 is TGTGCCAGTGAAGGAAACAATGAGCAGTTCTTC. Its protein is CASEGNNEQFF.

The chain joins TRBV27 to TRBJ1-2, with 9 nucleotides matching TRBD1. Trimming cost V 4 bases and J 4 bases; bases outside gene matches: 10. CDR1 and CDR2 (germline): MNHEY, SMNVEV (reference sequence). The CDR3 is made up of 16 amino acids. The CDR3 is CASSSGTGSAGYGYTF. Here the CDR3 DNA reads TGTGCCAGCAGTTCCGGGACAGGGAGTGCGGGCTATGGCTACACCTTC.

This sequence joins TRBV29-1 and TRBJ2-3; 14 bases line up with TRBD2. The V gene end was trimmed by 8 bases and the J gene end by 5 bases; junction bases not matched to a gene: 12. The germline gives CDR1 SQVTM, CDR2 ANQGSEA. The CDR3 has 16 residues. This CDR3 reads CSTRTSGRIQGDTQYF. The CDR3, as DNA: TGCAGCACCCGGACTAGCGGGAGGATACAGGGAGATACGCAGTATTTT.

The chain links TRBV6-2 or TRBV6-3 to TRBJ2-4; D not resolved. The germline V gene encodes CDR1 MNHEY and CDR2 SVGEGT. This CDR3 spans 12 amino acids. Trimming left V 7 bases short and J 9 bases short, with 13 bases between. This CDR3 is CASNSRNFIQYF. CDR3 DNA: TGTGCCAGCAACTCTAGGAATTTCATTCAGTACTTC.

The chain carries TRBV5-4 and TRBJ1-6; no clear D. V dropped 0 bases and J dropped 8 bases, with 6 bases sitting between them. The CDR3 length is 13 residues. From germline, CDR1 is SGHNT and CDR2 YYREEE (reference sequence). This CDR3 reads CASSLERYSPLHF. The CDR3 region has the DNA TGTGCCAGCAGCTTGGAAAGATATTCACCCCTCCACTTT. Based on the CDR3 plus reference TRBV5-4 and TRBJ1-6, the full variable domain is ETGVTQSPTHLIKTRGQQVTLRCSSQSGHNTVSWYQQALGQGPQFIFQYYREEENGRGNFPPRFSGLQFPNYSSELNVNALELDDSALYLCASSLERYSPLHFGNGTRLTVT.

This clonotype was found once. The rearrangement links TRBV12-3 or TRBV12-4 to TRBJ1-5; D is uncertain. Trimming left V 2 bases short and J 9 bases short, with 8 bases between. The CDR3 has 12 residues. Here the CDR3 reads CASSLSPGPQHF. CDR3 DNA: TGTGCCAGCAGTTTAAGTCCGGGGCCCCAGCATTTT.